This T cell receptor beta chain stems from a study of T cells in localized non-small cell lung cancer. Produced via immunoSEQ multiplex PCR; TCRdb's table is partial and in-frame only. The sample holds around 34,000 clones, 93% seen once. CDR1 is MNHEY and CDR2 is SVGAGI in the germline V gene. The CDR3 covers 16 residues. Trimming left V 0 bases short and J 6 bases short, with 15 bases between. The source of this sequence is a female donor at least 60 years old with stage I lung adenocarcinoma. Sample: peripheral blood, taken before any cancer treatment. The genes are TRBV6-5 and TRBJ2-1; tentative D call: TRBD1 (6 bases). CDR3 amino acids: CASSYSSFRQVNEQFF. The CDR3 DNA reads as TGTGCCAGCAGTTACTCGAGCTTCCGACAGGTCAATGAGCAGTTCTTC.